This TCR beta chain originates from a study of T-cell reconstitution after alpha-beta-depleted transplantation in children. It was with unique molecular identifiers that the TCRbeta library was prepared. TCRdb re-called the PCR reads through MiXCR, storing one row per CDR3 protein. Among roughly 500,000 distinct CDR3 sequences listed, less than 35% were seen once. This clonotype was seen only a few times. Trimming shortened V by 6 bases and J by 1 base, and 9 bases separated the two germline ends. CDR1 KGHSH and CDR2 LQKENI come from the germline V gene. The CDR3 consists of 13 residues. This rearrangement joins TRBV18 to TRBJ1-1; D possibly corresponds to TRBD1 (5 bases). This TCR was sampled from a human donor who donated a stem cell graft to a child with aplastic anemia. The sample in question was PBMCs from the stem cell graft donor, obtained from the stem cell graft. CDR3 sequence: CASSRQKNTEAFF. For the CDR3, the DNA is TGTGCCAGCTCCCGACAGAAGAACACTGAAGCTTTCTTT.